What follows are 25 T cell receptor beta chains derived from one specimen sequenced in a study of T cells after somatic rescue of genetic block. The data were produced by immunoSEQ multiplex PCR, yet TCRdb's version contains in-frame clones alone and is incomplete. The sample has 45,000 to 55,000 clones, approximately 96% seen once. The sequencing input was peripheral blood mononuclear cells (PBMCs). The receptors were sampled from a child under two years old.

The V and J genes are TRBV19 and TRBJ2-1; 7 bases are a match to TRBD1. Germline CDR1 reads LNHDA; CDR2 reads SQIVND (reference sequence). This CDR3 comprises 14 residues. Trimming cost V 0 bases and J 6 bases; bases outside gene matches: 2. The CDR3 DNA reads TGTGCCAGTAGTATAGAGCGACAGGGCAATGAGCAGTTCTTC. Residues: CASSIERQGNEQFF.

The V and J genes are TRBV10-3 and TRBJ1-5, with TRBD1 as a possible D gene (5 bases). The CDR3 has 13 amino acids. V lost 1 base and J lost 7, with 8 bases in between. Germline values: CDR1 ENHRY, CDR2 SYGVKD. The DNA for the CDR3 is TGTGCCATCAGTGAGTTCAGGGAACAGCCCCAGCATTTT. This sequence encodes CAISEFREQPQHF.

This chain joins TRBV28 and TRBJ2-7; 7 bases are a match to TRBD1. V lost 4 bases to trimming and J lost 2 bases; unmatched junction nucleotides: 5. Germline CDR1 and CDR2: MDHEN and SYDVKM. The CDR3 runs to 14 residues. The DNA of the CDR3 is TGTGCCAGCAGTTCTGGGACAGTTGCCTACGAGCAGTACTTC. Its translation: CASSSGTVAYEQYF.

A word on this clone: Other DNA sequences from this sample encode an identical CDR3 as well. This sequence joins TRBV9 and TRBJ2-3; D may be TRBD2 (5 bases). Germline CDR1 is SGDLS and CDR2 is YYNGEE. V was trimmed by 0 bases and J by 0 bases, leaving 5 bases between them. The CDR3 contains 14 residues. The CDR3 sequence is CASSVGGSTDTQYF. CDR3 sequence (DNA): TGTGCCAGCAGCGTAGGCGGGAGCACAGATACGCAGTATTTT.

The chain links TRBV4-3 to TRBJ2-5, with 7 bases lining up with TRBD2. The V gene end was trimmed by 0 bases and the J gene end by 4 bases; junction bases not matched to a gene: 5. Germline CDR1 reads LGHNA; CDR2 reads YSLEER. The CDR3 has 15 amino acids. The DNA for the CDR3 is TGCGCCAGCAGCCAAGATCTCTTAGCGGGAGAGACCCAGTACTTC. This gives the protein CASSQDLLAGETQYF.

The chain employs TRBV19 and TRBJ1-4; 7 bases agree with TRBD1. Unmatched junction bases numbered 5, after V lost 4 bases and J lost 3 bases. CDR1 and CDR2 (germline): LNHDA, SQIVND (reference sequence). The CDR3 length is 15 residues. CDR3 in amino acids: CASSRGQGANEKLFF. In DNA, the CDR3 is TGTGCCAGTAGTAGGGGCCAGGGGGCTAATGAAAAACTGTTTTTT.

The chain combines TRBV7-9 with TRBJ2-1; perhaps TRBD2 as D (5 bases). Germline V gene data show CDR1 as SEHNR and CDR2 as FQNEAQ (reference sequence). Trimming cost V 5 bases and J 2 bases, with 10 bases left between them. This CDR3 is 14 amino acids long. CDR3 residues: CASSRTEPYNEQFF. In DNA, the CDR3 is TGTGCCAGCAGCCGGACTGAACCCTACAATGAGCAGTTCTTC.

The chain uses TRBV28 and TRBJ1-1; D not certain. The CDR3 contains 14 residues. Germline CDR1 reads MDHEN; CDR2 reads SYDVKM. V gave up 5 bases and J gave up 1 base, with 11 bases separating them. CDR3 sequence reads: CASSMYTANTEAFF. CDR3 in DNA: TGTGCCAGCAGTATGTACACAGCGAACACTGAAGCTTTCTTT.

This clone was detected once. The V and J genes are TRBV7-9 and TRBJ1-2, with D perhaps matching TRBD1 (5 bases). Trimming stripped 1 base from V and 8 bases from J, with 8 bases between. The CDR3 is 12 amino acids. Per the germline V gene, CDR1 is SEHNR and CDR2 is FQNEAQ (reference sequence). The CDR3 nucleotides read TGTGCCAGCAGCTTAGTAGGGGAGGGCTACACCTTC. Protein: CASSLVGEGYTF.

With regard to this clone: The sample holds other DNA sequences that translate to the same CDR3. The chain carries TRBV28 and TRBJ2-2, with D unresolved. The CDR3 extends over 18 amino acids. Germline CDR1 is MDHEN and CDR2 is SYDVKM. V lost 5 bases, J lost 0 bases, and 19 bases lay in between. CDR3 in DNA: TGTGCCAGCAGTCTATTCAGTATTCGTCGGACGAACACCGGGGAGCTGTTTTTT. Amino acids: CASSLFSIRRTNTGELFF.

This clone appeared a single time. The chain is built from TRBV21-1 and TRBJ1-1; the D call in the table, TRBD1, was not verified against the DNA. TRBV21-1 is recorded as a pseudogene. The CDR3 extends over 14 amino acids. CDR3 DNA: TGTGCCAGCAGCACAGGGGGCTTGAACACTGAAGCTTTCTTT. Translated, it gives CASSTGGLNTEAFF.

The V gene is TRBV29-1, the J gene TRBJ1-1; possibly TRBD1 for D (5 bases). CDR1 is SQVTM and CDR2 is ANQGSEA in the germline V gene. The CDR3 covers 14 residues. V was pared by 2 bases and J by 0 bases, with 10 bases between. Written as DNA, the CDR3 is TGCAGCGTTGAAAGGGACGTAATGAACACTGAAGCTTTCTTT. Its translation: CSVERDVMNTEAFF.

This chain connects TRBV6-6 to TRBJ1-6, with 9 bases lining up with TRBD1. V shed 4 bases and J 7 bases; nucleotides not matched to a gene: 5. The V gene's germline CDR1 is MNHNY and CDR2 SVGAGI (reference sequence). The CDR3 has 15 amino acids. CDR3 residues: CASSFGTGKNSPLHF. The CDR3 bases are TGTGCCAGCAGTTTCGGGACAGGGAAGAATTCACCCCTCCACTTT.

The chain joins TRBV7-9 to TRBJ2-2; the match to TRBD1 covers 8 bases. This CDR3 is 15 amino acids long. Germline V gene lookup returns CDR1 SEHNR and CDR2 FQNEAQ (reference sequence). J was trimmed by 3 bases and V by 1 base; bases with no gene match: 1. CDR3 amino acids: CASSLEGQDTGELFF. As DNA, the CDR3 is TGTGCCAGCAGCTTAGAGGGACAGGACACCGGGGAGCTGTTTTTT.

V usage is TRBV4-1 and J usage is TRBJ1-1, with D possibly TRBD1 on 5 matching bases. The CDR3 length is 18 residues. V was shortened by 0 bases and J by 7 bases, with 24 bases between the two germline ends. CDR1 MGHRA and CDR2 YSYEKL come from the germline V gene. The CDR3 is CASSQEGWGPMMKDEAFF. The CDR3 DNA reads TGCGCCAGCAGCCAAGAGGGATGGGGCCCTATGATGAAAGATGAAGCTTTCTTT.

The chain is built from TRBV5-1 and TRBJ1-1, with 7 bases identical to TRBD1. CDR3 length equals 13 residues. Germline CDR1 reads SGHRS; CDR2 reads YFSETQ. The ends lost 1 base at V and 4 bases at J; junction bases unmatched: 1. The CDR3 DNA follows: TGCGCCAGCAGCTTGCCAGGGGGCACTGAAGCTTTCTTT. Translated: CASSLPGGTEAFF.

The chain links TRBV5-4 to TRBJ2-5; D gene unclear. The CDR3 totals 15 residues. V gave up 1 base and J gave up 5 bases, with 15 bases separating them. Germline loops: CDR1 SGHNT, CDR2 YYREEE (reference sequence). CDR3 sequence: CASSLLPYGSETQYF. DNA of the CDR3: TGTGCCAGCAGCTTGCTACCGTACGGATCGGAGACCCAGTACTTC.

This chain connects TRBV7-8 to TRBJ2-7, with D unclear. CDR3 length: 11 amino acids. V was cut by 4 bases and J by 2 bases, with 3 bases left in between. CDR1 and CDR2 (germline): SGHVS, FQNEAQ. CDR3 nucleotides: TGTGCCAGCAGCTCCACCTACGAGCAGTACTTC. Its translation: CASSSTYEQYF.

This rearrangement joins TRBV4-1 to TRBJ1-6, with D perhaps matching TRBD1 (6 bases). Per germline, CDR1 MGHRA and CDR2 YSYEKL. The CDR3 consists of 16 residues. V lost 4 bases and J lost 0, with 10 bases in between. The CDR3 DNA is TGCGCCAGCAGCCTCCAGGGGAGCTCCTATAATTCACCCCTCCACTTT. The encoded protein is CASSLQGSSYNSPLHF.

The CDR3 here is CAISAREGGYEQYF. The CDR3 coding sequence is TGTGCCATCAGTGCGCGGGAGGGCGGGTACGAGCAGTACTTC. V is TRBV10-3 and J is TRBJ2-7; 9 bases are shared with TRBD2. The CDR3 is made up of 14 amino acids. The J segment lost 4 bases and the V segment lost 4 bases, leaving 5 bases of the junction unmatched. The germline V gene has CDR1 ENHRY and CDR2 SYGVKD.

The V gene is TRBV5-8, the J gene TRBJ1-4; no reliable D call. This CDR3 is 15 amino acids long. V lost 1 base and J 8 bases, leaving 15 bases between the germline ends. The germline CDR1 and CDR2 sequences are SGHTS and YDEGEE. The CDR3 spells CASSLSQRIGEKLFF. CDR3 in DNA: TGTGCCAGCAGCTTGAGTCAGAGAATAGGAGAAAAACTGTTTTTT.

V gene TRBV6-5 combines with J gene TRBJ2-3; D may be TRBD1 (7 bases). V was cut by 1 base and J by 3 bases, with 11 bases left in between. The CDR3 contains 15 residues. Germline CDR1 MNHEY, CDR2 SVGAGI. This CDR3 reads CASSYWRGRTDTQYF. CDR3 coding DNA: TGTGCCAGCAGTTACTGGAGGGGGCGTACAGATACGCAGTATTTT.

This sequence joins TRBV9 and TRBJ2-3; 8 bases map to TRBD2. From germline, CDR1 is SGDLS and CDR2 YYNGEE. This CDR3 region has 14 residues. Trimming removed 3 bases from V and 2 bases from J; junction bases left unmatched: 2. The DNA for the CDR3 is TGTGCCAGCAGCGCCGGGGGGGTCACAGATACGCAGTATTTT. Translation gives CASSAGGVTDTQYF.

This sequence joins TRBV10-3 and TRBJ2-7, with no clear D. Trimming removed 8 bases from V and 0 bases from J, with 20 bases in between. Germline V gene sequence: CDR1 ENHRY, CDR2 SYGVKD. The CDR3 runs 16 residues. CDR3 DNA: TGTGCCATCGGCCCTCTACCCGCGACGAGCTCCTACGAGCAGTACTTC. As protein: CAIGPLPATSSYEQYF.

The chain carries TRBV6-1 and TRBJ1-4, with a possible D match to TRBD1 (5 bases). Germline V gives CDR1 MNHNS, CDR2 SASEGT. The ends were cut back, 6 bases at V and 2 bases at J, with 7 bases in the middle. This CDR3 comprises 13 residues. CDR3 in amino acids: CASRGRTNEKLFF. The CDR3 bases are TGTGCCAGCAGGGGGCGCACTAATGAAAAACTGTTTTTT.